The present T cell receptor beta chain was sequenced within a study of beta chain features in type 1 diabetes. General study findings and limits: Junctions at VDJ sites from type 1 diabetes patients had fewer insertions and more deletions.

This clone was recorded a few times. Antigen specificity is unknown. Germline V lookup: CDR1 DFQATT, CDR2 SNEGSKA (reference sequence). This CDR3 has 11 residues. Between the trimmed V and J ends, which lost 6 bases and 5 bases, there was a span of 9 bases. Expressed TCRB transcripts were sequenced because the entire RNA isolate underwent reverse transcription. The table came from immunoSEQ multiplex PCR; TCRdb's copy has only in-frame clones and leaves some out. The sample shows 300,000 to 350,000 clones, 8% of them seen only once. Input material: central memory CD4+ T cells from blood. The source of this sequence is a woman aged 18-29 years in good health. This sequence joins TRBV20-1 and TRBJ2-3, with D possibly being TRBD1 or TRBD2 (5 bases each). The CDR3 protein is CSAVGEDTQYF. The CDR3 DNA follows: TGCAGTGCCGTGGGGGAAGATACGCAGTATTTT.